This TCR beta chain was documented in a study of CD8 T cells in ankylosing spondylitis. This clonotype has ten or more counts. The antigen remains undetermined. As the method for making TCR beta libraries, quantitative 5'-RACE with molecular barcodes was used. TCRdb re-analysed the 5' RACE reads in MiXCR, keeping a single row per CDR3 protein. The sample shows 150,000 to 200,000 distinct CDR3 sequences, roughly 18% of them seen only once. Between the trimmed V and J ends, which lost 2 bases and 2 bases, there was a span of 10 bases. The germline V gene encodes CDR1 MNHEY and CDR2 SVGAGI. CDR3 size: 14 residues. Study conclusions and caveats: There was reportedly significant enrichment of clones that were disease-linked in matched ankylosing spondylitis synovial fluid. As for the disease-linked clones, they showed a CD8+ phenotype and occurred at relatively low frequencies in peripheral blood.

The gene calls are TRBV6-5 and TRBJ2-7; D is undetermined. This receptor was taken from a male donor under 30 with ankylosing spondylitis or in good health (not recorded which). Input material: blood, either unsorted or a sorted T cell fraction (not recorded which). The CDR3 is CASSYPDGTYEQYV. In DNA, the CDR3 is TGTGCCAGCAGTTACCCCGACGGTACCTACGAGCAGTACGTC.